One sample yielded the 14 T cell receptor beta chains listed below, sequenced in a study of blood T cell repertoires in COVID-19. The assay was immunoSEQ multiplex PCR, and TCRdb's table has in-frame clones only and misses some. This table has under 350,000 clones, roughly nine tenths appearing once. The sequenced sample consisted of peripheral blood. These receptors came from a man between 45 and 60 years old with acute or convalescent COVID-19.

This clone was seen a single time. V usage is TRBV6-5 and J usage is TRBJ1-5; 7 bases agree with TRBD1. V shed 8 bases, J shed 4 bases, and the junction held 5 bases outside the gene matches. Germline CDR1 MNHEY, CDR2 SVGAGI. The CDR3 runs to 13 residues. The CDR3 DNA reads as TGTGCCAGCCAGCAGGGGGGAAATCAGCCCCAGCATTTT. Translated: CASQQGGNQPQHF.

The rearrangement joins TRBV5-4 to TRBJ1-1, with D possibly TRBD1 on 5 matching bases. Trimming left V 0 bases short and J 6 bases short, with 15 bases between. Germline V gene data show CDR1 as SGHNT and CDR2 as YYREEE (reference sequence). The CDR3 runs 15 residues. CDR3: CASSLESGGVAEAFF. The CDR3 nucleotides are TGTGCCAGCAGCTTGGAGTCGGGAGGGGTAGCTGAAGCTTTCTTT.

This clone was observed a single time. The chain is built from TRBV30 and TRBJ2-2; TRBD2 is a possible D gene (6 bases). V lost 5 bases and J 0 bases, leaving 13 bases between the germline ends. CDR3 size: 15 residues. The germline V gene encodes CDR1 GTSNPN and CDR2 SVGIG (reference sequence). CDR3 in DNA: TGTGCCTGGTCCGGAGGGACGGCGAACACCGGGGAGCTGTTTTTT. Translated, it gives CAWSGGTANTGELFF.

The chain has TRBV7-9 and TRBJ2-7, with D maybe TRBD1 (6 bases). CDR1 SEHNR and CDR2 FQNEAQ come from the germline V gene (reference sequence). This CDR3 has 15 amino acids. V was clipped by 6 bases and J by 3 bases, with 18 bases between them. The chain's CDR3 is CASSRPSGHRYEQYF. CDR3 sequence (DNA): TGTGCCAGCAGTCGCCCATCGGGACACCGCTACGAGCAGTACTTC.

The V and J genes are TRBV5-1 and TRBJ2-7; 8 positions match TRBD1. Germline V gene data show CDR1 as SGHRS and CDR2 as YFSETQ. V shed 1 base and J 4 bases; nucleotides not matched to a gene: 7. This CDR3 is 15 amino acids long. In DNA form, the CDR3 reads TGCGCCAGCAGCTTGCAAGGACAGGGTACTTACGAGCAGTACTTC. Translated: CASSLQGQGTYEQYF.

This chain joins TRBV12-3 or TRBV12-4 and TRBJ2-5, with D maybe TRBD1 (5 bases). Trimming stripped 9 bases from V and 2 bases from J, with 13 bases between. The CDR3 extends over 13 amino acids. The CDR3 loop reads CASGRPGQETQYF. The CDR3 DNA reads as TGTGCCAGTGGCCGGCCAGGGCAAGAGACCCAGTACTTC.

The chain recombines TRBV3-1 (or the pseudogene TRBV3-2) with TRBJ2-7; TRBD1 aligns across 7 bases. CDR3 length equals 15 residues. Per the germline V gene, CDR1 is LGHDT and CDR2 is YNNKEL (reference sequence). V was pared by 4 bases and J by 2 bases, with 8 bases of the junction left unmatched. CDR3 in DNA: TGTGCCAGCAGCCCGTCGCCGGGACAGCCCTACGAGCAGTACTTC. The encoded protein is CASSPSPGQPYEQYF.

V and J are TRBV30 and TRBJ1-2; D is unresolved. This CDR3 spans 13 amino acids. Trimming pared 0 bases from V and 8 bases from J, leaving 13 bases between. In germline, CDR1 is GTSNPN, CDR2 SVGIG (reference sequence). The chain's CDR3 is CAWSVGLAGGYTF. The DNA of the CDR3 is TGTGCCTGGAGTGTTGGGTTAGCCGGCGGCTACACCTTC. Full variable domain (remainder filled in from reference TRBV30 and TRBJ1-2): SQTIHQWPATLVQPVGSPLSLECTVEGTSNPNLYWYRQAAGRGLQLLFYSVGIGQISSEVPQNLSASRPQDRQFILSSKKLLLSDSGFYLCAWSVGLAGGYTFGSGTRLTVV.

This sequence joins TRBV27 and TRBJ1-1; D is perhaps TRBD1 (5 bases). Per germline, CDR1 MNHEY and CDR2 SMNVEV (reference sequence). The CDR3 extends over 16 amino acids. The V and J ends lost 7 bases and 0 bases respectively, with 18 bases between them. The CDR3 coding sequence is TGTGCCAGCACATTCGAAGAAGGGGCCATGAACACTGAAGCTTTCTTT. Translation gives CASTFEEGAMNTEAFF.

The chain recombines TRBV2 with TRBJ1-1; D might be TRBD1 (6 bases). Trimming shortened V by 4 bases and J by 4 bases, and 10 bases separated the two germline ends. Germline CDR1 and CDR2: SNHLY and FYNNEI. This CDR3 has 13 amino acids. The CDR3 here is CASSGGGGTEAFF. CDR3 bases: TGTGCCAGCAGTGGAGGGGGGGGCACTGAAGCTTTCTTT.

The CDR3: CAWKGGAWGEQYF. CDR3 sequence (DNA): TGTGCCTGGAAAGGGGGGGCTTGGGGCGAGCAGTACTTC. This chain joins TRBV30 and TRBJ2-7; possible D gene TRBD2, 7 bases. Germline V gives CDR1 GTSNPN, CDR2 SVGIG (reference sequence). This CDR3 contains 13 residues. The germline V and J ends were trimmed by 4 bases and 6 bases, with 16 bases remaining between them.

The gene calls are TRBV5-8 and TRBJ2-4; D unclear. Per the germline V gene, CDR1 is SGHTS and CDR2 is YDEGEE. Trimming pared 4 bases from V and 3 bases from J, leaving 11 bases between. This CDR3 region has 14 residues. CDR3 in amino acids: CASSPRVSKNIQYF. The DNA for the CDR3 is TGTGCCAGCAGCCCACGGGTTAGCAAAAACATTCAGTACTTC.

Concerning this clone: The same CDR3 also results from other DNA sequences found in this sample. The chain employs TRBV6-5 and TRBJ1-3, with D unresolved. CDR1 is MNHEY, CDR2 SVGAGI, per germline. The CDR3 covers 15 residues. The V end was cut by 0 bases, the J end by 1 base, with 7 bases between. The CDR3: CASSYSTGSGNTIYF. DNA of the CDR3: TGTGCCAGCAGTTACTCGACGGGTTCTGGAAACACCATATATTTT.

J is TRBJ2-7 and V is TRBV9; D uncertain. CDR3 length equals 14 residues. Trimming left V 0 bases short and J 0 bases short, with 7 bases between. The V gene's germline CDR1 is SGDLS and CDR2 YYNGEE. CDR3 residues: CASSVAAGSYEQYF. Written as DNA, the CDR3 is TGTGCCAGCAGCGTAGCGGCAGGCTCCTACGAGCAGTACTTC.